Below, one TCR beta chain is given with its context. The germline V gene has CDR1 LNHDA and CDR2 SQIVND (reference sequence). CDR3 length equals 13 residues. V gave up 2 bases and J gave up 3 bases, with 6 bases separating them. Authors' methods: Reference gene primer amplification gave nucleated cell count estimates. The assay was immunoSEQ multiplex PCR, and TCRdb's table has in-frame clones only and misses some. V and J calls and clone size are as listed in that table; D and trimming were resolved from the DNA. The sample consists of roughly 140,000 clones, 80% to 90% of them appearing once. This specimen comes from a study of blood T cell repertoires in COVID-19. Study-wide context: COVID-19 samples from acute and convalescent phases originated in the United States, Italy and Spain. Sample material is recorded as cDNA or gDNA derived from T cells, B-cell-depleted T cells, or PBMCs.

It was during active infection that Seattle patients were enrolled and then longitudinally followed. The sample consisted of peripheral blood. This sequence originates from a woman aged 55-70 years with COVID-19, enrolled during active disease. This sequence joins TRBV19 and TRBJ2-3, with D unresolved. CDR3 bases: TGTGCCAGTAGTATACCCCAGACAGATACGCAGTATTTT. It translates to CASSIPQTDTQYF.